These 25 T cell receptor beta chains came from one sample sequenced in a study of identical twins. TCRdb used MiXCR to reprocess the 5' RACE reads, holding one entry per CDR3 protein. Altogether about 1.7 million distinct CDR3 sequences are present, roughly a third being singletons, with the ten largest covering under 0.35%. Sequenced: cord blood. The origin of the receptors is a newborn girl in good health.

V gene TRBV5-4 combines with J gene TRBJ2-3; either TRBD1 or TRBD2 may fit D (5 bases each). The germline V and J ends were trimmed by 2 bases and 2 bases, with 15 bases remaining between them. Germline V gene sequence: CDR1 SGHNT, CDR2 YYREEE (reference sequence). The CDR3 consists of 16 residues. Here the CDR3 DNA reads TGTGCCAGCAGCTTATTTCTAGCAGGGTACACAGATACGCAGTATTTT. Its translation is CASSLFLAGYTDTQYF. The full variable domain, in which reference TRBV5-4 and TRBJ2-3 provide the parts outside the CDR3, is ETGVTQSPTHLIKTRGQQVTLRCSSQSGHNTVSWYQQALGQGPQFIFQYYREEENGRGNFPPRFSGLQFPNYSSELNVNALELDDSALYLCASSLFLAGYTDTQYFGPGTRLTVL.

This clonotype was found a few times. In DNA form, the CDR3 reads TGTGCCAGCAGCTTAGCGCGGGGGACCGACACAGATACGCAGTATTTT. Its protein is CASSLARGTDTDTQYF. The rearrangement links TRBV7-9 to TRBJ2-3, with 7 positions matching TRBD2. The CDR3 is made up of 16 amino acids. Germline-derived CDR1 and CDR2 are SEHNR and FQNEAQ (reference sequence). V lost 0 bases to trimming and J lost 2 bases; unmatched junction nucleotides: 5.

This clonotype was seen a few times. The chain combines TRBV12-5 with TRBJ2-1; D may be TRBD2 (5 bases). The germline V gene encodes CDR1 LGHNT and CDR2 FRNRAP. The ends were cut back, 4 bases at V and 7 bases at J, with 11 bases in the middle. This CDR3 has 13 residues. The chain's CDR3 is CASGSLSDNEQFF. In DNA form, the CDR3 reads TGTGCTAGTGGTTCCCTTAGCGATAATGAGCAGTTCTTC.

V is TRBV20-1 and J is TRBJ2-7; 9 bases agree with TRBD2. The CDR3 runs 13 residues. CDR1 DFQATT and CDR2 SNEGSKA come from the germline V gene (reference sequence). V shed 4 bases and J 4 bases; nucleotides not matched to a gene: 5. CDR3 sequence reads: CSAIPGLAYEQYF. DNA for the CDR3: TGCAGTGCTATACCGGGACTAGCTTACGAGCAGTACTTC.

This clonotype has a handful of counts. The V gene is TRBV28, the J gene TRBJ1-1; D is ambiguous. Trimming pared 3 bases from V and 4 bases from J, leaving 12 bases between. The CDR3 sequence is 14 residues long. Germline-derived CDR1 and CDR2 are MDHEN and SYDVKM. The CDR3 DNA is TGTGCCAGCAGTTTTCAGGCGCCCGGCACTGAAGCTTTCTTT. Translated: CASSFQAPGTEAFF.

This chain joins TRBV10-3 and TRBJ1-2; 7 positions match TRBD1. Trimming cost V 10 bases and J 6 bases; bases outside gene matches: 11. The CDR3 is 13 amino acids. In germline, CDR1 is ENHRY, CDR2 SYGVKD. CDR3 loop: CATKFSGTDGYTF. The CDR3 coding sequence is TGTGCCACCAAATTCTCAGGGACAGATGGCTACACCTTC.

V gene TRBV12-3 or TRBV12-4 combines with J gene TRBJ2-1; perhaps D is TRBD1 or TRBD2 (6 bases each). CDR3 length: 14 amino acids. Trimming shortened V by 4 bases and J by 3 bases, and 10 bases separated the two germline ends. CDR3 nucleotide sequence: TGTGCCAGCAGTTGGGGGGCTTTCTACAATGAGCAGTTCTTC. Translation: CASSWGAFYNEQFF.

This clonotype has just a few counts. This chain joins TRBV11-2 and TRBJ2-3, with 10 bases fitting TRBD2. This CDR3 contains 16 residues. Germline trimming cut 3 bases from V and 5 bases from J; bases unmatched to any gene: 8. From germline, CDR1 is SGHAT and CDR2 FQNNGV. The CDR3: CASSFPSGGAGDTQYF. The CDR3, as DNA: TGTGCCAGCAGCTTCCCAAGCGGGGGGGCCGGAGATACGCAGTATTTT.

There are many counts of this clonotype. The chain couples TRBV6-6 to TRBJ2-3; tentatively, D is TRBD1 or TRBD2 (5 bases each). Trimming took 6 bases from V and 0 from J, leaving 10 bases between them. Germline CDR1 and CDR2: MNHNY and SVGAGI (reference sequence). The CDR3 sequence is 14 residues long. CDR3 in DNA: TGTGCCAGCAGACCAAGGGACAGCACAGATACGCAGTATTTT. Amino acids: CASRPRDSTDTQYF.

This sequence joins TRBV5-1 and TRBJ1-1, with a weak D call TRBD1 (5 bases). The CDR3 totals 15 residues. CDR1 and CDR2 from the germline V gene are SGHRS and YFSETQ. Trimming left V 0 bases short and J 5 bases short, with 14 bases between. The CDR3 region has the DNA TGCGCCAGCAGCTTGGCGGGGTCAGAGGGGACTGAAGCTTTCTTT. Translating gives CASSLAGSEGTEAFF.

This clonotype was detected many times. V and J are TRBV12-3 or TRBV12-4 and TRBJ1-2, with a tentative D call TRBD1 (6 bases). V was trimmed by 5 bases and J by 1 base, leaving 11 bases between them. CDR3 length equals 14 residues. The CDR3 region is CASSIDRRNYGYTF. CDR3 bases: TGTGCCAGCAGTATAGACAGGCGTAACTATGGCTACACCTTC.

The rearrangement joins TRBV27 to TRBJ2-5, with TRBD2 as a possible D gene (5 bases). V lost 0 bases and J lost 4, with 18 bases in between. Germline CDR1 is MNHEY and CDR2 is SMNVEV (reference sequence). This CDR3 region has 17 residues. CDR3: CASSLSPTGSGLETQYF. The CDR3 coding sequence is TGTGCCAGCAGTTTATCCCCAACGGGTTCGGGGTTAGAGACCCAGTACTTC.

This clonotype has more than one count but fewer than ten. The chain joins TRBV24-1 to TRBJ1-6; 7 bases are a match to TRBD1. Germline CDR1 is KGHDR and CDR2 is SFDVKD. The CDR3 totals 14 residues. V gave up 5 bases and J gave up 6 bases; unmatched junction bases: 3. CDR3 nucleotide sequence: TGTGCCACCAGTGGGGACAGCCCTAATTCACCCCTCCACTTT. Translating gives CATSGDSPNSPLHF.

This clonotype was detected only a few times. The chain uses TRBV20-1 and TRBJ2-7; D unclear. This CDR3 region has 14 residues. V was pared by 3 bases and J by 1 base, with 13 bases between. Germline CDR1 reads DFQATT; CDR2 reads SNEGSKA (reference sequence). CDR3 in DNA: TGCAGTGCTAGCCCCCCGGGTAGGTCCTACGAGCAGTACTTC. Residues: CSASPPGRSYEQYF.

This chain links TRBV4-2 with TRBJ1-2, with D possibly matching TRBD1 (5 bases). The V and J ends lost 5 bases and 6 bases respectively, with 22 bases between them. The CDR3 extends over 16 amino acids. Germline values: CDR1 LGHNA, CDR2 YNFKEQ. The CDR3: CASSSRVTGTANGYTF. The CDR3 DNA is TGTGCCAGCAGCTCAAGAGTGACCGGGACGGCTAATGGCTACACCTTC.

There are a few counts of this clonotype. The chain couples TRBV20-1 to TRBJ2-3, with TRBD2 matching over 12 bases. Germline CDR1 reads DFQATT; CDR2 reads SNEGSKA (reference sequence). This CDR3 has 17 amino acids. The trim removed 2 bases at V and 4 bases at J, leaving 10 bases unmatched. CDR3 amino acids: CSARPLRTSGMADTQYF. CDR3 bases: TGCAGTGCTAGACCCCTCCGGACTAGCGGGATGGCAGATACGCAGTATTTT.

This clonotype was seen only a few times. The rearrangement uses TRBV2 and TRBJ2-3; maybe TRBD2 (6 bases). V lost 4 bases and J lost 6, with 17 bases in between. Germline lookup yields CDR1 SNHLY and CDR2 FYNNEI. CDR3 length equals 15 residues. This CDR3 is CASSVGGVSLDTQYF. CDR3 bases: TGTGCCAGCAGTGTCGGCGGGGTTAGTCTCGATACGCAGTATTTT.

This clonotype came up many times. The chain has TRBV29-1 and TRBJ2-4; D tentatively reads TRBD1 or TRBD2 (6 bases each). CDR1 SQVTM and CDR2 ANQGSEA come from the germline V gene. There are 15 residues in the CDR3. V lost 6 bases and J lost 0, with 15 bases in between. The CDR3 here is CSVVGGGLAKNIQYF. Written as DNA, the CDR3 is TGCAGCGTCGTGGGGGGCGGCTTAGCCAAAAACATTCAGTACTTC. Full variable domain (outside the CDR3, taken from reference TRBV29-1 and TRBJ2-4): SAVISQKPSRDICQRGTSLTIQCQVDSQVTMMFWYRQQPGQSLTLIATANQGSEATYESGFVIDKFPISRPNLTFSTLTVSNMSPEDSSIYLCSVVGGGLAKNIQYFGAGTRLSVL.

The CDR3, as DNA: TGTGCCAGCAGCTTAGTTCGGACTAAGAACACCGGGGAGCTGTTTTTT. This encodes CASSLVRTKNTGELFF. V gene TRBV7-2 combines with J gene TRBJ2-2, with D perhaps TRBD2 (6 bases). The CDR3 spans 16 residues. Trimming pared 1 base from V and 1 base from J, leaving 10 bases between. The V gene's germline CDR1 is SGHTA and CDR2 FQGNSA.

This clonotype occurred a few times. The rearrangement uses TRBV20-1 and TRBJ1-2; D is unclear. The germline V gene has CDR1 DFQATT and CDR2 SNEGSKA (reference sequence). CDR3 size: 12 residues. V was cut by 5 bases and J by 6 bases, with 13 bases left in between. The CDR3 region has the DNA TGCAGTGCTTGGGCCCAAAGAGATGGCTACACCTTC. This codes for CSAWAQRDGYTF.

This clonotype was seen a few times. V is TRBV28 and J is TRBJ2-7; perhaps TRBD1 as D (5 bases). CDR3 length: 14 residues. V lost 2 bases to trimming and J lost 3 bases, with 11 bases between them. Germline values: CDR1 MDHEN, CDR2 SYDVKM. In nucleotides, the CDR3 is TGTGCCAGCAGTTTACCCCGGACATACTACGAGCAGTACTTC. It specifies CASSLPRTYYEQYF. Full variable domain (outside the CDR3, taken from reference TRBV28 and TRBJ2-7): DVKVTQSSRYLVKRTGEKVFLECVQDMDHENMFWYRQDPGLGLRLIYFSYDVKMKEKGDIPEGYSVSREKKERFSLILESASTNQTSMYLCASSLPRTYYEQYFGPGTRLTVT.

This rearrangement joins TRBV2 to TRBJ2-1, with TRBD2 identical over 8 bases. Per the germline V gene, CDR1 is SNHLY and CDR2 is FYNNEI. The CDR3 runs 13 residues. V lost 6 bases and J lost 6; bases outside the gene matches: 4. This CDR3 reads CASSQREFNEQFF. In nucleotides, the CDR3 is TGTGCCAGCAGCCAGCGGGAGTTCAATGAGCAGTTCTTC.

V usage is TRBV29-1 and J usage is TRBJ2-7, with 7 bases lining up with TRBD2. V lost 4 bases to trimming and J lost 3 bases; unmatched junction nucleotides: 12. The CDR3 totals 15 residues. The germline CDR1 and CDR2 sequences are SQVTM and ANQGSEA. The CDR3 protein is CSVAAVGRRGYEQYF. The CDR3 DNA reads TGCAGCGTTGCAGCAGTCGGGAGGAGGGGCTACGAGCAGTACTTC.

This clonotype was picked up many times. The junction and the germline gene differ at one end; a read error may be behind it. J is TRBJ1-5 and V is TRBV5-1; 8 bases align to TRBD1. Germline CDR1 and CDR2: SGHRS and YFSETQ. This CDR3 spans 15 amino acids. The DNA for the CDR3 is TGTGCCAGCAGCCTAGCAGGGGGCTACAATCAGCCCCAGCATTTT. Its protein is CASSLAGGYNQPQHF.

This rearrangement joins TRBV6-1 to TRBJ1-5, with a weak D call TRBD1 (6 bases). The CDR3 contains 15 residues. Trimming took 8 bases from V and 4 from J, leaving 18 bases between them. CDR1 and CDR2 from the germline V gene are MNHNS and SASEGT. For the CDR3, the DNA is TGTGCCAGCGGACCACCCGGGACACTAAATCAGCCCCAGCATTTT. Its protein is CASGPPGTLNQPQHF.